The 29 T cell receptor beta chains below were found in one sample sequenced in a study of T cells in Graves' hyperthyroidism and ophthalmopathy. RNA transcripts gave rise to amplified TCR beta CDR3 regions. HTBI primers drove first-round RT-PCR of the TCR CDR3. TCRdb re-called the multiplex PCR reads with MiXCR, one entry per CDR3 protein. The table lists over 700,000 distinct CDR3 sequences, 18% of them singletons, with approximately 15% in the top ten. Sequenced material: blood. The receptor set was obtained from a woman in her 50s with Graves' hyperthyroidism that later progressed to Graves' ophthalmopathy.

This clonotype was seen at least ten times. The chain joins TRBV11-2 to TRBJ2-1; D uncertain. Germline-derived CDR1 and CDR2 are SGHAT and FQNNGV. The CDR3 is 16 amino acids. The germline V and J ends were trimmed by 4 bases and 5 bases, with 18 bases remaining between them. DNA for the CDR3: TGTGCCAGCAGCTCCGTGACGATAGCCCCCAACAATGAGCAGTTCTTC. It translates to CASSSVTIAPNNEQFF.

This clonotype has only a few counts. The rearrangement joins TRBV6-2 or TRBV6-3 to TRBJ2-1; tentative D call: TRBD2 (5 bases). Germline V gene sequence: CDR1 MNHEY, CDR2 SVGEGT. V lost 2 bases and J 7 bases, leaving 12 bases between the germline ends. The CDR3 length is 14 residues. The CDR3 DNA reads TGTGCCAGCAGTTACCCCCGGGGTGCAAATGAGCAGTTCTTC. Translated, it gives CASSYPRGANEQFF.

The sample holds a few counts of this clonotype. A read error may explain this, as a much larger clone is one base away. J is TRBJ2-5 and V is TRBV3-1, with 8 bases identical to TRBD1. There are 16 residues in the CDR3. V was clipped by 0 bases and J by 5 bases; unmatched bases: 8. Germline V gives CDR1 LGHDT, CDR2 YNNKEL (reference sequence). CDR3 residues: CASSQDSAGGVETQYF. The CDR3 DNA sequence: TGTGCCAGCAGCCAAGATTCGGCAGGGGGCGTCGAGACCCAGTACTTC.

There are many counts of this clonotype. The chain combines TRBV20-1 with TRBJ1-2, with 9 bases matching TRBD1. Germline loops: CDR1 DFQATT, CDR2 SNEGSKA (reference sequence). The CDR3 sequence is 15 residues long. V shed 5 bases and J 4 bases; nucleotides not matched to a gene: 11. The CDR3 spells CSAQYPTGGGYGYTF. The CDR3 bases are TGCAGTGCTCAATACCCGACAGGGGGAGGCTATGGCTACACCTTC.

The chain couples TRBV9 to TRBJ1-2; unclear D gene. V was pared by 0 bases and J by 0 bases, with 3 bases between. This CDR3 comprises 13 residues. Germline CDR1 SGDLS, CDR2 YYNGEE. The CDR3 DNA is TGTGCCAGCAGCGTAGACACTAACTATGGCTACACCTTC. Amino acids: CASSVDTNYGYTF.

The sample holds many counts of this clonotype. The gene calls are TRBV12-3 or TRBV12-4 and TRBJ2-3, with 7 bases fitting TRBD2. J was trimmed by 4 bases and V by 4 bases; bases with no gene match: 5. This CDR3 region has 14 residues. For the CDR3, the DNA is TGTGCCAGCAGTTCTACGGGGAGGGCAGATACGCAGTATTTT. Translation gives CASSSTGRADTQYF.

This clonotype was seen repeatedly, ten times or more. This chain uses TRBV5-1 with TRBJ2-2, with D unclear. The germline V and J ends were trimmed by 0 bases and 0 bases, with 9 bases remaining between them. CDR1 SGHRS and CDR2 YFSETQ come from the germline V gene. This CDR3 spans 16 amino acids. CDR3: CASSLVPTSNTGELFF. The DNA of the CDR3 is TGCGCCAGCAGCTTGGTTCCCACCTCGAACACCGGGGAGCTGTTTTTT.

Only a few counts were recorded for this clonotype. The gene calls are TRBV6-1 and TRBJ2-1, with 10 nucleotides matching TRBD2. V was clipped by 3 bases and J by 5 bases; unmatched bases: 10. This CDR3 comprises 17 residues. Germline loops: CDR1 MNHNS, CDR2 SASEGT. DNA for the CDR3: TGTGCCAGCAGTGATTTTCCTCTAGCGGGGGCGAACAATGAGCAGTTCTTC. Protein: CASSDFPLAGANNEQFF.

Ten or more counts support this clonotype. The V and J genes are TRBV5-1 and TRBJ1-1; tentative D call: TRBD1 (5 bases). Trimming took off 3 bases at V and 1 base at J, with 10 bases between the two ends. This CDR3 is 14 amino acids long. The germline V gene encodes CDR1 SGHRS and CDR2 YFSETQ. The CDR3 DNA sequence: TGCGCCAGCAGCTGGACATTACCGAACACTGAAGCTTTCTTT. Encoded protein: CASSWTLPNTEAFF.

This clonotype was seen ten or more times. The chain joins TRBV3-1 to TRBJ1-2; D ambiguous. Trimming cost V 4 bases and J 4 bases, with 10 bases left between them. The CDR3 covers 13 residues. Germline lookup yields CDR1 LGHDT and CDR2 YNNKEL (reference sequence). CDR3 in DNA: TGTGCCAGCAGCCCGGACCTAAGCTATGGCTACACCTTC. It translates to CASSPDLSYGYTF.

J is TRBJ2-5 and V is TRBV20-1; possible D gene TRBD1, 6 bases. The germline V gene has CDR1 DFQATT and CDR2 SNEGSKA (reference sequence). The CDR3 has 16 residues. The germline V and J ends were trimmed by 5 bases and 3 bases, with 22 bases remaining between them. The CDR3 nucleotides read TGCAGTGCTTTTAACGCCCGGACAGACCCCGAAGAGACCCAGTACTTC. This translates into CSAFNARTDPEETQYF.

This clonotype showed up just a few times. The chain recombines TRBV5-5 with TRBJ2-2; TRBD2 is a possible D gene (5 bases). Trimming left V 0 bases short and J 5 bases short, with 8 bases between. The CDR3 runs to 14 residues. The germline V gene encodes CDR1 SGHKS and CDR2 YYEKEE (reference sequence). Here the CDR3 reads CASSLVRVTGELFF. The CDR3 nucleotides read TGTGCCAGCAGCTTGGTGAGGGTGACCGGGGAGCTGTTTTTT.

This clonotype was counted at least ten times. The V gene is TRBV11-2, the J gene TRBJ1-1; D gene uncertain. V was clipped by 4 bases and J by 1 base, with 22 bases between them. From germline, CDR1 is SGHAT and CDR2 FQNNGV. CDR3 length: 18 residues. The CDR3, as DNA: TGTGCCAGCAGCTCCGGCTGGGCTGGGAGGGATTCGAACACTGAAGCTTTCTTT. Protein: CASSSGWAGRDSNTEAFF.

This chain links TRBV12-3 or TRBV12-4 with TRBJ2-5; no clear D. This CDR3 spans 12 amino acids. V was trimmed by 6 bases and J by 9 bases, leaving 14 bases between them. CDR3 sequence reads: CASSLTRAAQYF. CDR3 nucleotide sequence: TGTGCCAGCAGCCTCACAAGGGCGGCCCAGTACTTC.

The chain carries TRBV29-1 and TRBJ2-3; TRBD2 matches 11 bases. V was clipped by 6 bases and J by 5 bases; unmatched bases: 10. The CDR3 contains 15 residues. Germline CDR1 SQVTM, CDR2 ANQGSEA. The DNA for the CDR3 is TGCAGCGTGGCATTAGCGGGGGGGACGGGAGATACGCAGTATTTT. Translated: CSVALAGGTGDTQYF.

This clonotype was picked up a small number of times. J is TRBJ1-2 and V is TRBV5-1, with TRBD1 matching 10 bases. This CDR3 region has 19 residues. Germline V lookup: CDR1 SGHRS, CDR2 YFSETQ. V dropped 4 bases and J dropped 2; count of bases not matched to a gene: 17. The CDR3 spells CASSPLRQGAKKSNYGYTF. The CDR3 DNA reads as TGCGCCAGCAGCCCCCTTCGACAGGGGGCCAAGAAGAGCAACTATGGCTACACCTTC.

V usage is TRBV18 and J usage is TRBJ1-5; possibly TRBD1 for D (6 bases). Germline CDR1 reads KGHSH; CDR2 reads LQKENI. The ends were cut back, 2 bases at V and 4 bases at J, with 18 bases in the middle. The CDR3 is made up of 17 amino acids. CDR3 sequence: CASSPNQPGVANQPQHF. DNA for the CDR3: TGTGCCAGCTCACCAAATCAACCAGGGGTAGCAAATCAGCCCCAGCATTTT.

Many counts were recorded for this clonotype. The J gene is TRBJ1-1, the V gene TRBV11-2, with 8 positions matching TRBD1. The CDR3 consists of 13 residues. The V gene's germline CDR1 is SGHAT and CDR2 FQNNGV. The ends lost 5 bases at V and 3 bases at J; junction bases unmatched: 2. The CDR3 coding sequence is TGTGCCAGCAGCATGACAGGGGACACTGAAGCTTTCTTT. It yields the protein CASSMTGDTEAFF.

This chain connects TRBV10-2 to TRBJ1-5; TRBD1 matches at 11 bases. Germline CDR1 reads WSHSY; CDR2 reads SAAADI. Trimming cost V 11 bases and J 9 bases; bases outside gene matches: 15. This CDR3 contains 15 residues. The DNA for the CDR3 is TGCGCCGCGATTTCCCGGGACAGGGGGTACCGGCCCCAGCATTTT. Protein product: CAAISRDRGYRPQHF.

This clonotype was observed a handful of times. This chain connects TRBV15 to TRBJ2-1; D call uncertain. The length of the CDR3 is 14 residues. Germline CDR1 and CDR2: LNHNV and YYDKDF (reference sequence). Trimming removed 6 bases from V and 0 bases from J, with 9 bases in between. As DNA, the CDR3 is TGTGCCACCAGTAATAGGATCTCCTACAATGAGCAGTTCTTC. Translation gives CATSNRISYNEQFF.

This clonotype occurred a few times. The chain combines TRBV6-2 or TRBV6-3 with TRBJ2-2, with unresolved D. There are 15 residues in the CDR3. V was pared by 7 bases and J by 1 base, with 13 bases between. Per germline, CDR1 MNHEY and CDR2 SVGEGT. CDR3 residues: CASTINRGNTGELFF. In nucleotides, the CDR3 is TGTGCCAGCACCATCAATCGAGGGAACACCGGGGAGCTGTTTTTT.

This clonotype was seen a handful of times. The chain has TRBV20-1 and TRBJ2-2, with D maybe TRBD2 (7 bases). This CDR3 is built from 15 residues. The germline CDR1 and CDR2 sequences are DFQATT and SNEGSKA (reference sequence). V was clipped by 1 base and J by 6 bases, with 15 bases between them. CDR3 DNA: TGCAGTGCTAGAGGTCCATGGGGGGGCCCCGGGGAGCTGTTTTTT. This gives the protein CSARGPWGGPGELFF.

This clonotype was counted between two and nine times. The chain employs TRBV5-1 and TRBJ2-5, with TRBD2 as a possible D gene (6 bases). Trimming took off 5 bases at V and 5 bases at J, with 13 bases between the two ends. Germline CDR1 and CDR2: SGHRS and YFSETQ. This CDR3 has 13 amino acids. CDR3 bases: TGCGCCAGCAGAATTAGCGGTCGGGAGACCCAGTACTTC. Its translation: CASRISGRETQYF.

The chain joins TRBV19 to TRBJ2-1, with 9 bases fitting TRBD1. There are 14 residues in the CDR3. Germline CDR1 is LNHDA and CDR2 is SQIVND (reference sequence). Trimming removed 6 bases from V and 11 bases from J; junction bases left unmatched: 11. CDR3 coding DNA: TGTGCCAGTAGGCCTCCGGGACAGGGCCTTAAGCAGTTCTTC. Protein: CASRPPGQGLKQFF.

This clonotype was seen repeatedly, ten times or more. DNA for the CDR3: TGTGCTAGTGGTTTGGTAACCGGCCTAGCGGACACAGATACGCAGTATTTT. This encodes CASGLVTGLADTDTQYF. The chain links TRBV12-5 to TRBJ2-3; TRBD2 aligns across 7 bases. J gave up 2 bases and V 0 bases, and 8 bases lay outside the gene matches. Germline V gives CDR1 LGHNT, CDR2 FRNRAP. The length of the CDR3 is 17 residues.

This sequence joins TRBV4-1 and TRBJ2-1; 8 bases map to TRBD2. CDR1 MGHRA and CDR2 YSYEKL come from the germline V gene. The CDR3 has 17 residues. The V segment lost 3 bases and the J segment 4 bases; nucleotides outside the gene matches: 11. The CDR3 region is CASSQPSKRGGYNEQFF. For the CDR3, the DNA is TGCGCCAGCAGCCAGCCGTCTAAACGGGGGGGATACAATGAGCAGTTCTTC.

The V call is TRBV12-3 or TRBV12-4, the J call TRBJ1-4; the D is unclear. This CDR3 is 14 amino acids long. V dropped 7 bases and J dropped 7 bases, with 16 bases sitting between them. In nucleotides, the CDR3 is TGTGCCAGCAATTTTACCGAGGCGGGTGAAAAACTGTTTTTT. This gives the protein CASNFTEAGEKLFF.

A few counts support this clonotype. The rearrangement joins TRBV20-1 to TRBJ1-2, with D possibly matching TRBD1 (6 bases). V was pared by 8 bases and J by 7 bases, with 20 bases between. Germline CDR1 DFQATT, CDR2 SNEGSKA (reference sequence). This CDR3 comprises 13 residues. CDR3: CSTNRDNGLGYTF. CDR3 nucleotides: TGCAGTACAAACAGGGATAATGGTCTTGGCTACACCTTC.

This chain connects TRBV4-1 to TRBJ2-1, with 8 positions matching TRBD2. Per germline, CDR1 MGHRA and CDR2 YSYEKL. The CDR3 extends over 14 amino acids. The J segment lost 9 bases and the V segment lost 3 bases, leaving 7 bases of the junction unmatched. The CDR3 DNA sequence: TGCGCCAGCAGCCAGGCACCGGGGGGGGGTGAGCAGTTCTTC. Translating it yields CASSQAPGGGEQFF.